The subject of this entry is one T cell receptor (beta chain). Its antigen target is currently unknown. The input lacks base qualities; no much larger clone sits a single base away. The germline V gene specifies KGHDR as CDR1 and SFDVKD as CDR2. The CDR3 contains 14 residues, cysteine and phenylalanine counted. Only the CDR3 region is kept as DNA, spanning 42 bases read in frame from base 1. V is cut back by 9 bases and J by 2 bases, with 4 bases in the junction unmatched. This record belongs to a study of control samples from healthy donors and cancer patients (dated by TCRdb to 2020 to 2022). The library was prepared using the immunoSEQ multiplex PCR assay. TCRdb retrieved this table from immuneACCESS and kept in-frame rearrangements only. Not all clones are present; in checked studies, unresolved V genes account for under half, and no reason is known for the remainder. In all, the sample holds roughly 180,000 clones, and about 90% of those were seen once. Jointly, the top ten make up about 2.1% of the sample.

The origin of this receptor is a middle-aged woman in good health. The material sequenced was blood. The receptor chain draws on TRBV24-1 and TRBJ2-5; 11 of the junction bases match TRBD2. The CDR3: CATSSGGSQETQYF. The sequence in DNA is TGTGCCACCTCTAGCGGGGGGTCACAAGAGACCCAGTACTTC.